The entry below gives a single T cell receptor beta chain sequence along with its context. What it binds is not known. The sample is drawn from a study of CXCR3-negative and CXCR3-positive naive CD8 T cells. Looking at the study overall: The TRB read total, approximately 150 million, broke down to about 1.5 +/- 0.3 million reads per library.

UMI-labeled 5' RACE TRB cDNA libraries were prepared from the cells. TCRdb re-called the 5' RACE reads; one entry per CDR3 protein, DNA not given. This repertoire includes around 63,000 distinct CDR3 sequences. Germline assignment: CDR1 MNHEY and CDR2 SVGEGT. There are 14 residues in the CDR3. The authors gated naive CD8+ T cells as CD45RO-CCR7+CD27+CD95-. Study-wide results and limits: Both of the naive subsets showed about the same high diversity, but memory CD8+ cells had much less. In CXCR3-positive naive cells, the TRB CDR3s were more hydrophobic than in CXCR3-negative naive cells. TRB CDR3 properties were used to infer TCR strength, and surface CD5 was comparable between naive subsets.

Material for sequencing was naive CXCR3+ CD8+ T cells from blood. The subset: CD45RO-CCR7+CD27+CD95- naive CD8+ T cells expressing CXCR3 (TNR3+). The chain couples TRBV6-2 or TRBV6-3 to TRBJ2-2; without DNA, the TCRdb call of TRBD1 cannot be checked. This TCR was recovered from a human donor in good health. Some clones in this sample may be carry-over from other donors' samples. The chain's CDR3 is CASSPRKNTGELFF.